Shown below are 12 T cell receptor beta chains from a single sample sequenced in a study of cytomegalovirus exposure and HLA in healthy donors (dated by TCRdb to 2016 to 2017). Libraries came from the immunoSEQ multiplex PCR assay. The multiplex PCR relied on a mix of 60 forward primers for TCR Vbeta segments and 13 reverse primers for TCR Jbeta segments. The table comes from immuneACCESS by way of TCRdb, which keeps in-frame sequences with V and J called. Part of the clones is missing from these tables; in studies checked, under half for an unresolved V gene and the rest for unknown reasons. The sample table lists some 180,000 clones, about 10% of them with a count of one. 1% to 1.5% of the sample lies in the top ten. The sequenced sample consisted of PBMCs. The receptors were gathered from a woman in her twenties or thirties in good health and CMV-seropositive.

This clone was counted only a few times. The V call is TRBV7-2, the J call TRBJ1-2, with TRBD1 matching over 11 bases. With 0 bases clipped from V and 10 bases from J, the junction kept 7 bases outside the gene matches. Germline loops: CDR1 SGHTA, CDR2 FQGNSA. The CDR3 is 15 residues long. DNA for the CDR3: TGTGCCAGCAGCTTAGCCCCGGGACAGGGGGGACCCTACACCTTC. It is translated as CASSLAPGQGGPYTF.

This clone turned up a few times. The V call is TRBV9, the J call TRBJ2-5; D not certain. Germline CDR1 reads SGDLS; CDR2 reads YYNGEE. The CDR3 covers 11 residues. V was trimmed by 4 bases and J by 2 bases, leaving 3 bases between them. The CDR3 bases are TGTGCCAGCAGCTTACAAGAGACCCAGTACTTC. Residues: CASSLQETQYF.

The chain uses TRBV7-6 and TRBJ2-5, with D possibly matching TRBD1 (6 bases). The CDR3 covers 15 residues. The ends were cut back, 1 base at V and 6 bases at J, with 15 bases in the middle. Germline CDR1 SGHVS, CDR2 FNYEAQ. The DNA for the CDR3 is TGTGCCAGCAGCTTAGGCCCGGACAGTGGGAAGACCCAGTACTTC. Translation: CASSLGPDSGKTQYF.

V is TRBV7-9 and J is TRBJ2-5; no firm D call. TRBJ2-7 matches the DNA end more closely, so the J call is doubtful. Germline assignment: CDR1 SEHNR and CDR2 FQNEAQ (reference sequence). The CDR3 has 15 amino acids. CDR3 residues: CASSLKRLDSYEQYF. For the CDR3, the DNA is TGTGCCAGCAGCTTAAAGCGTTTAGACTCCTACGAGCAGTACTTC.

This chain connects TRBV5-1 to TRBJ2-3; 8 nucleotides match TRBD1. The CDR3 length is 16 residues. Looked up from germline, CDR1 is SGHRS and CDR2 is YFSETQ. Trimming removed 4 bases from V and 7 bases from J; junction bases left unmatched: 14. The CDR3, as DNA: TGCGCCAGCAGCCCGGACAGGGATCACCCAGTCAATACGCAGTATTTT. Encoded protein: CASSPDRDHPVNTQYF.

The chain links TRBV5-1 to TRBJ2-5; TRBD2 aligns across 7 bases. This CDR3 spans 16 amino acids. Germline-derived CDR1 and CDR2 are SGHRS and YFSETQ. After removal of 4 bases from V and 5 bases from J, the junction contained 14 bases not matched to a gene. The CDR3 sequence is CASSTGAGTTSETQYF. The CDR3 DNA is TGCGCCAGCAGCACCGGGGCCGGGACGACTAGCGAGACCCAGTACTTC.

V usage is TRBV10-3 and J usage is TRBJ2-7; 9 bases fit TRBD1. CDR3 length equals 14 residues. V was pared by 7 bases and J by 5 bases, with 9 bases of the junction left unmatched. Germline V lookup: CDR1 ENHRY, CDR2 SYGVKD. The DNA for the CDR3 is TGTGCCATCAAGGGACAGGGTTACACCGACGAGCAGTACTTC. Protein: CAIKGQGYTDEQYF.

The chain uses TRBV7-2 and TRBJ1-2; 9 bases agree with TRBD1. The CDR3 is made up of 15 amino acids. From germline, CDR1 is SGHTA and CDR2 FQGNSA. The trim removed 4 bases at V and 6 bases at J, leaving 9 bases unmatched. The CDR3 protein is CASSSYPDRGDGYTF. Written as DNA, the CDR3 is TGTGCCAGCAGCTCTTATCCGGACAGGGGCGATGGCTACACCTTC.

This clone was counted a few times. This chain links TRBV5-6 with TRBJ2-2; 7 bases are a match to TRBD1. The germline V gene has CDR1 SGHDT and CDR2 YYEEEE. The V and J ends lost 4 bases and 4 bases, in that order; junction bases with no gene match: 10. This CDR3 contains 16 residues. CDR3 DNA sequence: TGTGCCAGCAGCCTCGTACCGACAGGGCTCACCGGGGAGCTGTTTTTT. Protein sequence: CASSLVPTGLTGELFF.

The J gene is TRBJ2-7, the V gene TRBV29-1; 11 bases agree with TRBD1. The CDR3 is 16 amino acids. With 5 bases clipped from V and 0 bases from J, the junction kept 9 bases outside the gene matches. Germline V gene lookup returns CDR1 SQVTM and CDR2 ANQGSEA. CDR3 residues: CSVYRLGTGGSYEQYF. CDR3 DNA sequence: TGCAGCGTTTATCGACTGGGGACAGGGGGCTCCTACGAGCAGTACTTC.

The chain carries TRBV11-3 and TRBJ2-5, with TRBD1 identical over 7 bases. Looked up from germline, CDR1 is SGHNT and CDR2 is YENEEA. After removal of 5 bases from V and 5 bases from J, the junction contained 17 bases not matched to a gene. The CDR3 length is 17 residues. The CDR3: CASSLGNRDRASETQYF. For the CDR3, the DNA is TGTGCCAGCAGCCTCGGTAACCGCGACAGGGCATCTGAGACCCAGTACTTC.

This chain joins TRBV5-1 and TRBJ2-1, with a tentative D call TRBD2 (6 bases). Germline V lookup: CDR1 SGHRS, CDR2 YFSETQ. V was shortened by 7 bases and J by 3 bases, with 11 bases between the two germline ends. The CDR3 runs 13 residues. CDR3 in DNA: TGCGCCAGCTCCGGGACTCACTACAATGAGCAGTTCTTC. This sequence encodes CASSGTHYNEQFF. Together with reference TRBV5-1 and TRBJ2-1, the CDR3 gives the full variable domain: KAGVTQTPRYLIKTRGQQVTLSCSPISGHRSVSWYQQTPGQGLQFLFEYFSETQRNKGNFPGRFSGRQFSNSRSEMNVSTLELGDSALYLCASSGTHYNEQFFGPGTRLTVL.